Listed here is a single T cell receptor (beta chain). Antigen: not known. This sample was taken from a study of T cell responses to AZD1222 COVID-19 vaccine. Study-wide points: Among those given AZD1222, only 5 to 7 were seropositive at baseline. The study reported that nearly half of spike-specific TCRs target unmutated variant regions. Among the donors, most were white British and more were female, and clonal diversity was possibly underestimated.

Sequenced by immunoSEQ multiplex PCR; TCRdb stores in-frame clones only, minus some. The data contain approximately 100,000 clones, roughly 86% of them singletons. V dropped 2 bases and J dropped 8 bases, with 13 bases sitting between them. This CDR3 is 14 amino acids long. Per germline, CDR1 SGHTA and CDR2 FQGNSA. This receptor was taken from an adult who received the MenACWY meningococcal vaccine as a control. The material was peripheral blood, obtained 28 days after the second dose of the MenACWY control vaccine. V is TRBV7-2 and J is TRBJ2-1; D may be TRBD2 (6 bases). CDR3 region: CASSLSGQQYEQFF. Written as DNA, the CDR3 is TGTGCCAGCAGCTTAAGCGGGCAGCAGTATGAGCAGTTCTTC.